This T cell receptor beta chain was observed in a study of shared clonotypes between healthy human individuals (dated by TCRdb to 2019 to 2021). About the study as a whole: The cohort comprised two women and three men aged 18 to 49 years. To estimate repertoire size and how much clonotypes are shared between individuals, the study performed deep sequencing of blood TCR repertoires from five healthy adults. Different laboratories and diverse techniques were used to prepare libraries and sequence TCR repertoires, to increase sequencing depth and limit assay-specific biases. Per donor, three plates each were used for CD4 naive and CD4 memory, two for CD8 naive, and one for CD8 memory. Leukapheresis yielded between about 0.94 and 8.9 billion PBMCs per donor. Summary of the overall study and its limitations: Based on pairwise subsampling, the degree of clonotype sharing among donors was expected to be affected by sequencing depth. Rarefaction of sorted-subset datasets indicated incomplete sequencing despite the large sequencing depth. Approximately 5% of naive CD4, around 4% of naive CD8, about 2.1% of memory CD4, and around 0.42% of memory CD8 clonotypes were shared across a handful of donors. Because the study included a small number of donors, the genetic and exposure-history diversity represented was limited. Larger estimated clonotype richness was generally found for naive subsets than for memory subsets. Compared with non-shared clonotypes, clonotypes shared by all four sorted-subset donors had higher generation probabilities. Only blood was sampled, and tissue TCR repertoires likely differ from those in blood.

About this clone: No cognate antigen has been identified for it. No base qualities exist here, and no much larger clone lies one base off it.

The CDR3 runs 16 residues from the cysteine to the phenylalanine. The kept DNA is CDR3 alone, 48 bases in frame from the first base. The germline V gene yields SGHRS for CDR1 and YFSETQ for CDR2. V loses 4 bases, J loses 7 bases, and the germline ends lie 24 bases apart. CD8 naive samples consisted of CD45RO-negative cells that were positively selected for CCR7, yielding a CD45RA+CCR7+ population without TemRA cells. The donors were healthy, HIV-negative adults who had no recently reported acute infections or vaccinations. Every donor was a Caucasian adult residing in Nashville, Tennessee, USA. After blood collection by leukapheresis, PBMCs were isolated using Ficoll-Histopaque density gradient centrifugation and then cryopreserved in the vapor phase of liquid nitrogen. Analytical flow cytometry was used to check the purity and quantity of every magnetically sorted T cell population. From each sorted fraction, genomic DNA was isolated and quantified by UV absorbance on a Nanodrop 2000c.

TCR CDR3 regions were amplified from genomic DNA by multiplex PCR using the deep immunoSEQ assay. Genomic DNA extracted from each cell subset was distributed evenly over all wells of several immunoSEQ 96-well plates, and each plate served as one replicate. For sorted subsets, about 0.2 ug genomic DNA, equal to about 30,000 T cell genomes, was loaded into each replicate PCR. Purified libraries were quantified with a Qubit 3.0 fluorometer, sized on a Bioanalyzer 2100, and re-quantified with the KAPA Library Quantification kit. Each immunoSEQ 96-well plate was sequenced on its own single-read 150-cycle Illumina NextSeq 550 flow cell. In the source study's methods: Because the immunoSEQ output included only junctional sequences and no quality scores, the filtering could not be the same as the filtering used for full-length reads. Sequences were annotated with PyIR, a Python wrapper for IgBLAST v1.9, and V/J genes and CDR3 were assigned using IMGT germline references. Reads with weak V/J assignments (E-value above 1e-6), missing CDR3, stop codons, out-of-frame junctions, or ambiguous translated residues were removed. V3J clonotypes were defined as sequences sharing an identical inferred V gene, J gene, and CDR3 amino acid sequence. The percentage overlap between two repertoires was calculated by dividing the number of shared unique clonotypes by the size of the smaller repertoire. Richness of each repertoire was evaluated using RTK rarefaction, the Chao1 estimator, and Recon v2.1 estimates of unobserved clonotypes. OLGA was used to compute generation probabilities for all TCRbeta clonotypes that the gDNA method yielded from a few donors. In its TCRdb copy, this immuneACCESS table keeps in-frame sequences only and misses some clones. Where compared with another copy, unresolved V genes explain less than half of these, and the others have no known cause. V and J calls plus clone size are reproduced from that table; the DNA served to infer D and trimming. This sample gives 550,000 to 650,000 clones in total; roughly 96% of them show up just once. The ten largest clones take up around 0.1% of the sample.

What was sequenced was naive CD8+ T cells sorted from blood. According to the study, the label for this sample's cell subset or site signals: CD45RA+CCR7+. The clonotype originates from a woman aged 30 to 39 in good health. This sequence uses TRBV5-1 and TRBJ2-7; the D gene is perhaps TRBD1 or TRBD2, as each covers 5 bases. The DNA sequence is as follows: TGCGCCAGCAGCCCCCTCCGCAGGGAGCAAAGCGTTGAGCAGTACTTC. It encodes CASSPLRREQSVEQYF.